This entry lists 11 T cell receptor beta chains sequenced from one sample in a study of monozygotic twins with inflammatory bowel disease. TCRdb reprocessed the 5' RACE reads and reports one entry per CDR3 protein, with no DNA. Its table records 190,000 or so distinct CDR3 sequences. Material: blood. These receptors originate from a human donor with ulcerative colitis or Crohn's disease, or a healthy co-twin of an affected twin (not recorded which).

This sequence joins TRBV28 and TRBJ1-2; checking the TCRdb D call of TRBD1 is not possible without DNA. The CDR3 covers 13 residues. Per the germline V gene, CDR1 is MDHEN and CDR2 is SYDVKM. The CDR3 loop reads CASTGGVPYGYTF.

V and J are TRBV6-1 and TRBJ2-3; as DNA is missing, the TRBD2 call by TCRdb cannot be tested. CDR1 and CDR2 (germline): MNHNS, SASEGT. The CDR3 is made up of 16 amino acids. CDR3 sequence: CASSPLPNGATDTQYF.

V is TRBV19 and J is TRBJ2-1; lacking DNA, the TRBD1 call made by TCRdb goes unchecked. From germline, CDR1 is LNHDA and CDR2 SQIVND (reference sequence). The CDR3 sequence is 15 residues long. The CDR3 loop is CASRPWEASYNEQFF. Looking up the rest from reference TRBV19 and TRBJ2-1 gives the full variable domain: DGGITQSPKYLFRKEGQNVTLSCEQNLNHDAMYWYRQDPGQGLRLIYYSQIVNDFQKGDIAEGYSVSREKKESFPLTVTSAQKNPTAFYLCASRPWEASYNEQFFGPGTRLTVL.

The rearrangement uses TRBV3-1 and TRBJ1-4; TCRdb's D call of TRBD1 is untestable without DNA. CDR3 size: 15 residues. Germline loops: CDR1 LGHDT, CDR2 YNNKEL (reference sequence). The CDR3 spells CASSQAGGPGEKLFF.

The V and J genes are TRBV5-4 and TRBJ2-3. Germline CDR1 reads SGHNT; CDR2 reads YYREEE (reference sequence). The CDR3 has 14 residues. CDR3 residues: CASSLSSGLDTQYF.

This chain connects TRBV12-3 or TRBV12-4 to TRBJ1-4; the TCRdb D gene call, TRBD1, has no DNA to confirm it. CDR3 length: 16 residues. The CDR3 region is CASSFLGRRTNEKLFF.

This chain uses TRBV5-4 with TRBJ2-3; absent DNA, TCRdb's TRBD2 call cannot be checked. Germline-derived CDR1 and CDR2 are SGHNT and YYREEE (reference sequence). The CDR3 has 18 amino acids. The CDR3 sequence: CASRWGRTSGANTDTQYF.

The chain carries TRBV3-1 and TRBJ2-3; the TRBD2 assignment by TCRdb is unverifiable without DNA. CDR3 length equals 14 residues. Germline V lookup: CDR1 LGHDT, CDR2 YNNKEL (reference sequence). The CDR3 here is CASSLGGGEDTQYF.

V gene TRBV18 combines with J gene TRBJ1-4; TCRdb selects TRBD1, and the lack of DNA leaves this call unchecked. Per the germline V gene, CDR1 is KGHSH and CDR2 is LQKENI. CDR3 length equals 13 residues. This CDR3 reads CASSQGQGEKLFF.

The chain joins TRBV10-2 to TRBJ2-1; the TCRdb call, TRBD2, lacks DNA for checking. Germline-derived CDR1 and CDR2 are WSHSY and SAAADI. The CDR3 totals 16 residues. CDR3 sequence reads: CASSEDQGPRYNEQFF.

V gene TRBV7-9 combines with J gene TRBJ2-2; there is no DNA to check the TCRdb D call of TRBD1. Germline-derived CDR1 and CDR2 are SEHNR and FQNEAQ (reference sequence). This CDR3 has 16 amino acids. The CDR3 protein is CASATSTETNTGELFF.